This T cell receptor (beta chain) is drawn from a study of T cells in Graves' hyperthyroidism and ophthalmopathy (dated by TCRdb to the late 2010s). Regarding the study in general: Peripheral blood was collected at initial diagnosis, before any treatment. To identify distinguishing TCR V-J signatures, a discovery cohort of roughly 100 patients was used, comprising 40 to 45 with Graves' ophthalmopathy and some 60 with stable Graves' hyperthyroidism. Whether ophthalmopathy could be predicted prospectively was tested in an independent validation cohort made up of under 20 hyperthyroidism patients plus 17 patients who later progressed to ophthalmopathy. For training and testing, the 100 or so patients in the discovery cohort were randomly divided in a 7:3 ratio. In addition, the study compared T-cell repertoires in thyroid tissue and in blood from five to seven Graves' hyperthyroidism patients. After sampling, hyperthyroidism patients received methimazole starting at 30 mg daily, and ophthalmopathy patients received high-dose intravenous methylprednisolone. According to the paper, TCR Vbeta CDR3 sequencing was carried out on about 140 peripheral blood samples, which came from around 43 ophthalmopathy, 70 to 80 hyperthyroidism and some 17 progressor patients.

TCR beta CDR3 regions were amplified from RNA transcripts. For the first round of RT-PCR on the TCR CDR3, the HTBI primer set was used together with the Qiagen OneStep RT-PCR kit. Libraries were constructed in a second round of multiplex PCR, after which size selection and purification were carried out. Paired-end sequencing of the libraries was performed with 100 bp reads on an Illumina HiSeq2000. Processing in the source paper ran as follows. Raw data were processed with SOAPnuke, discarding reads with adapters, uncalled bases, mean Phred below 15, or no exact constant-primer or identifier match. High-quality paired reads were merged with COPE v1.2.5, and unique nucleotide sequences were defined as clonotypes. MiTCR v1.1 was used to align the clonotypes against IMGT TRBV, TRBD and TRBJ reference segments. Analysis was restricted to V-J combinations with a frequency above 0.0001, which covered 99% to 99.2% of repertoires. The TCS score was defined as the ratio of F50 (clonal expansion) to E x V (chaos), calculated using BLOSUM62-based TCRdist between CDR3 peptides within each V-J. Welch's t-statistics and random forest reduced 500 to 550 V-J features to roughly 13, which were used in a naive Bayes classifier (R e1071). The public reads were reprocessed in TCRdb via fastp at Q25 and MiXCR, keeping in-frame beta chains. Duplicate CDR3 protein sequences are folded into a single record with the most common DNA and genes. In this record, the V and J calls reflect TCRdb's handling and not the investigators' own analysis. Within this sample are around 340,000 distinct CDR3 sequences, with around 18% of them counted one time only. Clones ranked in the top ten supply roughly 16% of the sample.

Per the germline V gene, LGHNT is the CDR1 and FRNRAP is the CDR2. Cut back by 5 bases and 9 bases, the V and J ends lie 22 bases apart. The CDR3, cysteine through phenylalanine, is 15 amino acids long. The retained sequence is limited to the CDR3, 45 bases, with the frame set at the first base. Moderately to severely active disease, a Clinical Activity Score of at least 3, a NOSPECS grade of at least 4, and a duration under 3 months were present in ophthalmopathy patients. Any patient with an uncontrolled infection, another autoimmune disease, pregnancy or lactation was excluded. Diagnoses relied on clinical symptoms, serum thyroxine and TRAb, thyroid ultrasound and orbital computed tomography. PBMCs were isolated from 7.5 to 10 ml of fresh peripheral blood by Ficoll-Paque density gradient centrifugation. Total RNA was extracted with Trizol reagent, and quality was checked on an Agilent 2100 Bioanalyzer.

What the authors observed across the whole study: Most expanded thyroid clonotypes (frequency above 0.001) were also found in blood, which suggests that blood repertoires may mirror thyroid immune responses. In validation, the model predicted progression to ophthalmopathy with about 71% sensitivity and 72% to 75% specificity, a median of around six months before onset. Sample size was not statistically predetermined, and blinding of investigators to group allocation was not performed. A model built on a 13 V-J signature distinguished ophthalmopathy from stable hyperthyroidism, reaching around 87% sensitivity and under 84% specificity in cross-validation and 80%/75% in testing.

This clonotype was seen ten or more times. Its antigen remains unidentified. No per-base quality is available; no much larger clone lies one base away. Sequenced material: blood. The clonotype comes from a woman in her forties with Graves' ophthalmopathy. Recombination linked TRBV12-5 to TRBJ1-1, with TRBD1 tentatively as D gene (6 bases match). The CDR3 reads as follows: CASGPVGGLGAQAFF. The nucleotide sequence is given as TGTGCTAGTGGTCCCGTCGGAGGGTTGGGGGCCCAAGCTTTCTTT.